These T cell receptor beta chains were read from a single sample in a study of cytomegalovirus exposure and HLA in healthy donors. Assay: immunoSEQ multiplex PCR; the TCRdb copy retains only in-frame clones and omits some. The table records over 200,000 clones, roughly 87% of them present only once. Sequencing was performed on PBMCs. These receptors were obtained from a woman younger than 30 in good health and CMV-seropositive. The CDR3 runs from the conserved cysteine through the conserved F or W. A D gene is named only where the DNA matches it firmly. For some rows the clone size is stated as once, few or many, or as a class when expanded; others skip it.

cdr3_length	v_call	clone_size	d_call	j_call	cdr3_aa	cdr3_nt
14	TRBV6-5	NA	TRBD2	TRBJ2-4	CASTPLGGKNIQYF	TGTGCCAGCACCCCCCTGGGAGGGAAAAACATTCAGTACTTC
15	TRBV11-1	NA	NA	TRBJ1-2	CASSPSRAGPYGYTF	TGTGCCAGCAGCCCCTCCCGCGCAGGGCCCTATGGCTACACCTTC
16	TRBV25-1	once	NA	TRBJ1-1	CASSEYQQGPYTEAFF	TGTGCCAGCAGTGAATATCAACAGGGCCCGTACACTGAAGCTTTCTTT
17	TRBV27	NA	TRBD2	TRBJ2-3	CASSLFVGRATTDTQYF	TGTGCCAGCAGTTTATTTGTTGGGAGGGCCACGACAGATACGCAGTATTTT
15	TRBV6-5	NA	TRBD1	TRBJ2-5	CASSTHRDRGETQYF	TGTGCCAGCAGTACACACCGGGACAGGGGGGAGACCCAGTACTTC
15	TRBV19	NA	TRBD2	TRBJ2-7	CASSIELAGGYEQYF	TGTGCCAGTAGTATAGAGCTAGCGGGGGGGTACGAGCAGTACTTC
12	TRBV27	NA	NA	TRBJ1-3	CASTDNGNTIYF	TGTGCCAGCACCGACAATGGAAACACCATATATTTT
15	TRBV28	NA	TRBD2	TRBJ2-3	CASSLAGGSTDTQYF	TGTGCCAGCAGTTTGGCGGGGGGAAGCACAGATACGCAGTATTTT
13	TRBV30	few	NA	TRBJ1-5	CAWSVRSDQPQHF	TGTGCCTGGAGTGTACGGTCCGATCAGCCCCAGCATTTT
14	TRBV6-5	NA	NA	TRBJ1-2	CASSTGSGRYGYTF	TGTGCCAGCAGCACAGGGTCGGGTCGCTATGGCTACACCTTC
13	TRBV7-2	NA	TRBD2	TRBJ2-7	CASTGLAGYEQYF	TGTGCCAGCACGGGACTAGCGGGGTACGAGCAGTACTTC
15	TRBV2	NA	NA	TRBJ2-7	CASRDYREIPYEQYF	TGTGCCAGCAGGGATTACAGGGAAATCCCCTACGAGCAGTACTTC
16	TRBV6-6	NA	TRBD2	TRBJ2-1	CASSQTGLAGVGEQFF	TGTGCCAGCAGTCAGACGGGACTAGCGGGAGTCGGTGAGCAGTTCTTC
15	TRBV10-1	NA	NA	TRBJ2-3	CASSEGPQSTDTQYF	TGCGCCAGCAGTGAGGGCCCCCAGAGCACAGATACGCAGTATTTT
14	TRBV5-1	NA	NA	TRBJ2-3	CASSLDSVADTQYF	TGCGCCAGCAGCCTGGACAGTGTCGCAGATACGCAGTATTTT
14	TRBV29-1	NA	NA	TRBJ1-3	CSVLVESSGNTIYF	TGCAGCGTCTTAGTGGAGTCCTCTGGAAACACCATATATTTT
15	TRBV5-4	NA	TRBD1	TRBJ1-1	CASSTRDRGKAEAFF	TGTGCCAGCAGCACCCGGGACAGGGGGAAGGCTGAAGCTTTCTTT
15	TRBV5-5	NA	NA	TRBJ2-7	CASSFFLSVFYEQYF	TGTGCCAGCAGCTTCTTTCTGTCCGTTTTCTACGAGCAGTACTTC
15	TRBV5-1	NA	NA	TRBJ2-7	CASSRLSGPAYEQYF	TGCGCCAGCAGCCGACTGAGCGGGCCGGCCTACGAGCAGTACTTC
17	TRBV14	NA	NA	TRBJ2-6	CASSLTLTVSGANVLTF	TGTGCCAGCAGCCTGACTCTGACTGTCTCTGGGGCCAACGTCCTGACTTTC
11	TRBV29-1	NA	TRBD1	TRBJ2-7	CSVADRDEQYF	TGCAGCGTTGCTGACAGGGACGAGCAGTACTTC
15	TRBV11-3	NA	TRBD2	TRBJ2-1	CASRVGGDPYNEQFF	TGTGCCAGCCGTGTGGGAGGGGACCCCTACAATGAGCAGTTCTTC
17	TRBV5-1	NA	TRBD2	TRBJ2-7	CASSSWNLAGPSYEQYF	TGCGCCAGCAGCTCGTGGAATCTAGCGGGGCCATCGTACGAGCAGTACTTC
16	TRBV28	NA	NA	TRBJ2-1	CASSLLGLDARDEQFF	TGTGCCAGCAGTTTACTAGGACTGGACGCCCGGGATGAGCAGTTCTTC
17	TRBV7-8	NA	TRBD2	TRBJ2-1	CASSFPGLAGVGNEQFF	TGTGCCAGCAGCTTCCCGGGACTAGCGGGAGTGGGTAATGAGCAGTTCTTC
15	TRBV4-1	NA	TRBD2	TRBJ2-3	CASRGTSGRTDTQYF	TGCGCCTCCCGGGGGACTAGCGGACGCACAGATACGCAGTATTTT
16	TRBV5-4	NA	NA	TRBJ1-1	CASSFALTGLDTEAFF	TGTGCCAGCAGCTTTGCTCTAACGGGGTTGGACACTGAAGCTTTCTTT
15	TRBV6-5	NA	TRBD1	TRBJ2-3	CASGRSQGSADTQYF	TGTGCCAGCGGACGTTCACAGGGGAGCGCAGATACGCAGTATTTT
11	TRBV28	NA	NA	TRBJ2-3	CASSLLDTQYF	TGTGCCAGCAGTCTTCTAGATACGCAGTATTTT
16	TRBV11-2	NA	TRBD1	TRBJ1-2	CASSLDGWTGVIGYTF	TGTGCCAGCAGCTTAGATGGATGGACAGGGGTAATAGGCTACACCTTC
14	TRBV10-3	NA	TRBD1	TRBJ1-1	CAISAYRGDTEAFF	TGTGCCATCAGTGCCTACAGGGGAGATACTGAAGCTTTCTTT
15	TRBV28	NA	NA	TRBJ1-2	CASSLPQGLLNGYTF	TGTGCCAGCAGTTTACCCCAGGGGCTCCTAAATGGCTACACCTTC
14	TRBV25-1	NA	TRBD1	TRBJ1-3	CASHSTGKGNTIYF	TGTGCCAGCCATTCGACAGGGAAAGGAAACACCATATATTTT
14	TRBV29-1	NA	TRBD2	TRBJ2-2	CSVPTSGHTGELFF	TGCAGCGTTCCGACTAGCGGCCACACCGGGGAGCTGTTTTTT
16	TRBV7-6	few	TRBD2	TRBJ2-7	CASSAEPSGSSYEQYF	TGTGCCAGCAGCGCCGAGCCTAGCGGGAGCTCCTACGAGCAGTACTTC
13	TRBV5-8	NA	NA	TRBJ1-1	CASSLGQITEAFF	TGTGCCAGCAGCTTGGGACAGATCACTGAAGCTTTCTTT
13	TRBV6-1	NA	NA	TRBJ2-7	CASIDRSFYEQYF	TGTGCCAGCATCGACAGGTCTTTTTACGAGCAGTACTTC
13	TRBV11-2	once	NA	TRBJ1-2	CASSPATARGYTF	TGTGCCAGCAGCCCGGCGACAGCCCGAGGCTACACCTTC
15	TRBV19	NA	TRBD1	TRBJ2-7	CASSTVDRGGYEQYF	TGTGCCAGTAGTACCGTGGACAGGGGGGGCTACGAGCAGTACTTC
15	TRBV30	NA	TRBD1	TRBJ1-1	CAWSWRGQGNTEAFF	TGTGCCTGGAGTTGGAGGGGGCAGGGGAACACTGAAGCTTTCTTT
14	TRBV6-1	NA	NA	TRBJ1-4	CASSETRGREKLFF	TGTGCCAGCAGTGAAACCAGGGGACGTGAAAAACTGTTTTTT
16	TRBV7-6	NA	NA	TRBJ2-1	CASSPNLRGGGNEQFF	TGTGCCAGCAGCCCTAACCTACGAGGGGGAGGGAATGAGCAGTTCTTC
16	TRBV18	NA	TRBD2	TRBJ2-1	CASSTTGTSLYNEQFF	TGTGCCAGCTCAACGACCGGGACTAGCCTTTACAATGAGCAGTTCTTC
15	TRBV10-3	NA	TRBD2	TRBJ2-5	CAISLQGGGQETQYF	TGTGCCATCAGCCTACAGGGCGGGGGGCAAGAGACCCAGTACTTC
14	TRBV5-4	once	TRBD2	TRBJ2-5	CASSLGLAGETQYF	TGTGCCAGCAGTTTAGGACTAGCAGGAGAGACCCAGTACTTC
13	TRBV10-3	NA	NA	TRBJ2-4	CAISGEAKNIQYF	TGTGCCATTTCAGGGGAGGCCAAAAACATTCAGTACTTC
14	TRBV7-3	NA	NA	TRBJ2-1	CASSLLTDYNEQFF	TGTGCCAGCAGCTTATTAACAGACTACAATGAGCAGTTCTTC
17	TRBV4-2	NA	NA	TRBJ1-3	CASSPYPPARRRNTIYF	TGTGCCAGCAGCCCCTACCCCCCGGCGCGGCGGAGAAACACCATATATTTT
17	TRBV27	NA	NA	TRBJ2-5	CASSLRGGRAYQETQYF	TGTGCCAGCAGTCTTCGAGGGGGAAGGGCTTACCAAGAGACCCAGTACTTC
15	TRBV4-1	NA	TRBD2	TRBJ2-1	CASSRTSGSFPEQFF	TGCGCCAGCAGTCGCACTAGCGGGAGTTTTCCTGAGCAGTTCTTC
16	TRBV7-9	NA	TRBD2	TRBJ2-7	CASSLESGLAGYEQYF	TGTGCCAGCAGCTTAGAATCTGGACTAGCGGGTTACGAGCAGTACTTC
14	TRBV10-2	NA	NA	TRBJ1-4	CASSGGEANEKLFF	TGCGCCAGCAGTGGTGGGGAGGCTAATGAAAAACTGTTTTTT
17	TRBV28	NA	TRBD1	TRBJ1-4	CASRRGVREDRVEKLFF	TGTGCCAGCAGGCGAGGGGTTAGAGAGGACAGGGTTGAAAAACTGTTTTTT
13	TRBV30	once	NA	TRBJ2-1	CAWSLANYNEQFF	TGTGCCTGGAGTCTAGCGAACTACAATGAGCAGTTCTTC
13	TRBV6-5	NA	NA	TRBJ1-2	CASSLDTNYGYTF	TGTGCCAGCAGTCTGGACACAAACTATGGCTACACCTTC
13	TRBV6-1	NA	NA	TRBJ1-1	CASSERFEGEAFF	TGTGCCAGCAGTGAACGTTTTGAGGGAGAAGCTTTCTTT
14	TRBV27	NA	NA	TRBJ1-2	CASSGQANFYGYTF	TGTGCCAGCAGTGGGCAGGCGAACTTCTATGGCTACACCTTC
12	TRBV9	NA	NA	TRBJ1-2	CASSPQTTGYTF	TGTGCCAGCAGCCCACAGACCACTGGCTACACCTTC
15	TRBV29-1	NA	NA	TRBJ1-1	CSVGARQNLNTEAFF	TGCAGCGTTGGTGCCCGACAGAACCTTAACACTGAAGCTTTCTTT